The entry that follows covers one T cell receptor (beta chain) sequence. The data originate from a study of control samples from healthy donors and cancer patients. The length of the CDR3 is 13 residues. The V gene's germline CDR1 is LNHDA and CDR2 SQIVND (reference sequence). Trimming took 9 bases from V and 4 from J, leaving 15 bases between them. Data came from immunoSEQ multiplex PCR; TCRdb stores just in-frame clones and leaves some out. This sample yields 130,000 to 150,000 clones, of which roughly 94% are seen a single time; approximately 15% belongs to the top ten. This TCR was sampled from a man between 60 and 75 years old with colorectal cancer. This rearrangement joins TRBV19 to TRBJ2-5; possible D gene TRBD1, 7 bases. The material sequenced was PBMCs. CDR3 sequence (DNA): TGTGCCAGCGCGGGACAGACGTTAGAGACCCAGTACTTC. It is translated as CASAGQTLETQYF.